The 6 T cell receptor beta chains given below trace back to one sample, sequenced in a study of shared clonotypes between healthy human individuals. Cells designated naive CD8 were CD45RO-negative and were positively selected for CCR7, with terminally differentiated effector memory CD45RA+ cells excluded. Generated by immunoSEQ multiplex PCR, the TCRdb table keeps only in-frame clones and is missing some. The sample yields approximately 2,000,000 clones, over 85% seen once. The sample comprised naive CD8+ T cells from PBMCs. Receptor source: a man younger than 35 in good health. Some clones in this sample may be carry-over from other donors' samples.

The rearrangement uses TRBV11-1 and TRBJ2-4; D not resolved. This CDR3 is built from 14 residues. The germline CDR1 and CDR2 sequences are SGHAT and FQDESV (reference sequence). The V end lost 5 bases, the J end lost 0 bases, and 8 bases lay between the germline ends. The CDR3 spells CASSPDGAKNIQYF. The CDR3 DNA follows: TGTGCCAGCAGCCCTGATGGAGCCAAAAACATTCAGTACTTC.

The chain couples TRBV10-3 to TRBJ2-7; D unresolved. The CDR3 covers 14 residues. CDR1 and CDR2 (germline): ENHRY, SYGVKD. Trimming left V 4 bases short and J 1 base short, with 11 bases between. CDR3: CAISGVDGSYEQYF. The CDR3 DNA reads as TGTGCCATCAGTGGAGTGGACGGTTCCTACGAGCAGTACTTC.

In this sample, this clone turned up once. This chain links TRBV30 with TRBJ2-7, with 11 bases identical to TRBD2. V lost 2 bases, J lost 0 bases, and 12 bases stayed unmatched. Germline V gives CDR1 GTSNPN, CDR2 SVGIG (reference sequence). CDR3 length: 18 residues. DNA of the CDR3: TGTGCCTGGAGTCCAATTGGGACTAGCGGTCGATTCTCCTACGAGCAGTACTTC. This translates into CAWSPIGTSGRFSYEQYF. The full variable domain, its missing parts supplied by reference TRBV30 and TRBJ2-7, is SQTIHQWPATLVQPVGSPLSLECTVEGTSNPNLYWYRQAAGRGLQLLFYSVGIGQISSEVPQNLSASRPQDRQFILSSKKLLLSDSGFYLCAWSPIGTSGRFSYEQYFGPGTRLTVT.

In nucleotides, the CDR3 is TGTGCCAGCAGCTTTGGCGGGACTAGCACAGATACGCAGTATTTT. This sequence encodes CASSFGGTSTDTQYF. V is TRBV5-6 and J is TRBJ2-3, with D perhaps TRBD2 (6 bases). Germline CDR1 and CDR2: SGHDT and YYEEEE. The V end was cut by 2 bases, the J end by 0 bases, with 10 bases between. The CDR3 contains 15 residues.

V and J are TRBV4-1 and TRBJ2-3; no firm D call. The V gene's germline CDR1 is MGHRA and CDR2 YSYEKL. CDR3 length: 15 residues. V was pared by 4 bases and J by 5 bases, with 16 bases between. The CDR3 DNA reads TGCGCCAGCAGCCTTCGGGCGGCCCCAGGAGATACGCAGTATTTT. It encodes CASSLRAAPGDTQYF.

Worth noting for this clone: The same CDR3 is also encoded by other DNA sequences in this sample. The chain recombines TRBV7-2 with TRBJ2-3, with no clear D. This CDR3 contains 15 residues. The V gene lost 5 bases and the J gene lost 4 bases, with 16 bases spanning the gap. Per germline, CDR1 SGHTA and CDR2 FQGNSA. The DNA for the CDR3 is TGTGCCAGCAGCGGCCGTCTAAGTGGGGCAGATACGCAGTATTTT. It encodes CASSGRLSGADTQYF.